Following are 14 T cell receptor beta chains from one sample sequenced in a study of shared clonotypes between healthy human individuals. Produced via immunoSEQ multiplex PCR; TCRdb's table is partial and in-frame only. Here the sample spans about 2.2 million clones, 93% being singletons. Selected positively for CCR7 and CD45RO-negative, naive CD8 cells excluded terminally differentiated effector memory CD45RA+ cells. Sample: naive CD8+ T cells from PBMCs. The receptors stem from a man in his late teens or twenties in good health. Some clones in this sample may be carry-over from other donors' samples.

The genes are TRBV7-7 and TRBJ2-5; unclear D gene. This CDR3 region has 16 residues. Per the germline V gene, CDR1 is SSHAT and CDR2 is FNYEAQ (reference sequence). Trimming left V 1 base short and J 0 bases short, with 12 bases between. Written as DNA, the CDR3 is TGTGCCAGCAGCTTAGTGGATTCCGTTTACCAAGAGACCCAGTACTTC. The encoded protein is CASSLVDSVYQETQYF.

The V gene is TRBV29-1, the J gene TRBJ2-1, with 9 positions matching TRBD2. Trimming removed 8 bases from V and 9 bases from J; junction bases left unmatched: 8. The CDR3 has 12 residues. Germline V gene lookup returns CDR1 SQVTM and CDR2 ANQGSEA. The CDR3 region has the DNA TGCAGCCTTCGGACTAGCGTCTCTGAGCAGTTCTTC. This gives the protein CSLRTSVSEQFF.

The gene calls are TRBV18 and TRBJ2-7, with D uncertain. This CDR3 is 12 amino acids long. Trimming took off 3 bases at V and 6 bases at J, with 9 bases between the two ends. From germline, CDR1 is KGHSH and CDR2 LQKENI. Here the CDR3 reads CASSPLSSEQYF. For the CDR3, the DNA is TGTGCCAGCTCACCCCTAAGCTCCGAGCAGTACTTC.

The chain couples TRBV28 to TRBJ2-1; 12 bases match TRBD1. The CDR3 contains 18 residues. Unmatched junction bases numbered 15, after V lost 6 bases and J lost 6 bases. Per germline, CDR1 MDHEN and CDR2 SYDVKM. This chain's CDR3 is CASSSIRDRGLGRNEQFF. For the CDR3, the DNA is TGTGCCAGCAGCTCTATCCGGGACAGGGGGCTCGGACGCAATGAGCAGTTCTTC.

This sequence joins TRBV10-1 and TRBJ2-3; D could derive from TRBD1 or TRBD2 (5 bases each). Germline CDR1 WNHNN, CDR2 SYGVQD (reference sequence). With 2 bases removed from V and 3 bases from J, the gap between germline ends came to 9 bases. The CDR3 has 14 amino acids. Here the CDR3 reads CASSEGGETDTQYF. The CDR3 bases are TGCGCCAGCAGTGAGGGGGGAGAGACAGATACGCAGTATTTT.

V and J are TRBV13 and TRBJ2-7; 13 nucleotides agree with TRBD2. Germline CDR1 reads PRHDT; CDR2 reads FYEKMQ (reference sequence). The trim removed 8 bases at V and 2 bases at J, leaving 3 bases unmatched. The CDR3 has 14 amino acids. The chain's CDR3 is CASRGTSGTYEQYF. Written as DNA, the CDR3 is TGTGCCAGCCGAGGGACTAGCGGGACCTACGAGCAGTACTTC.

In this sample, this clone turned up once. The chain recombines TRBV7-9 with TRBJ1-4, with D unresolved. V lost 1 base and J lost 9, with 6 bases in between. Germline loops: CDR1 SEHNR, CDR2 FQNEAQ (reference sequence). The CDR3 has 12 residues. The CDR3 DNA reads TGTGCCAGCAGCTTAGGCCCGAAAAAACTGTTTTTT. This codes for CASSLGPKKLFF.

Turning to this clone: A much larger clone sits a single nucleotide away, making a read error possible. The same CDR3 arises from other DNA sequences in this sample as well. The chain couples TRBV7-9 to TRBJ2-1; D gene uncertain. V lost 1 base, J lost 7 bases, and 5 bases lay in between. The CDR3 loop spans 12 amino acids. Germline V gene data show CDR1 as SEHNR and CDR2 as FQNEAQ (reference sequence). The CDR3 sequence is CASSLGANEQFF. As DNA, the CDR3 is TGTGCCAGCAGCTTAGGGGCAAATGAGCAGTTCTTC.

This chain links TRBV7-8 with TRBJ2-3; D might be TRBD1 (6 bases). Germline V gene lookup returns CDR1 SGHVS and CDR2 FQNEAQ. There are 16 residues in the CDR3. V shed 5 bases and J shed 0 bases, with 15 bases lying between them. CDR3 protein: CASSPVVRGSTDTQYF. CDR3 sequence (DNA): TGTGCCAGCAGCCCCGTAGTAAGGGGGAGCACAGATACGCAGTATTTT.

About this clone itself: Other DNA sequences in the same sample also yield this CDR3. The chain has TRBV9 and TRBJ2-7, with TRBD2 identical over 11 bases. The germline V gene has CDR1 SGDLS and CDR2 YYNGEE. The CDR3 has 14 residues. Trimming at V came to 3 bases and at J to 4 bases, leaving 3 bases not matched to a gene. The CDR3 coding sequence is TGTGCCAGCAGCGCAACTAGCGGGAGTTACGAGCAGTACTTC. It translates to CASSATSGSYEQYF.

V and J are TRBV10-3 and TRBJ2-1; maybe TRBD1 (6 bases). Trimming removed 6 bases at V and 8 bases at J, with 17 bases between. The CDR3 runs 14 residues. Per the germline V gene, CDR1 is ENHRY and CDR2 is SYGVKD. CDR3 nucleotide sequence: TGTGCCATCAGCGACCCAGGGGCAGGCCATGAGCAGTTCTTC. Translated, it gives CAISDPGAGHEQFF.

The CDR3 reads CAPSGAPLNYGYTF. The CDR3 nucleotides read TGTGCCCCATCGGGGGCACCACTCAACTATGGCTACACCTTC. The genes are TRBV7-9 and TRBJ1-2; D might be TRBD1 (6 bases). V was cut by 11 bases and J by 2 bases, with 18 bases left in between. This CDR3 has 14 amino acids. Germline V gene sequence: CDR1 SEHNR, CDR2 FQNEAQ (reference sequence).

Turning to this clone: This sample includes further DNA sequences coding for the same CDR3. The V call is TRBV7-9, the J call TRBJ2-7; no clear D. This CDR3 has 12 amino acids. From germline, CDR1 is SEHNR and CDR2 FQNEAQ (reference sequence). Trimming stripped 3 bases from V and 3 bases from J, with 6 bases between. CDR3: CASSFGDYEQYF. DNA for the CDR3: TGTGCCAGCAGCTTTGGGGACTACGAGCAGTACTTC. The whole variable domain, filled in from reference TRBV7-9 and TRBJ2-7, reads DTGVSQNPRHKITKRGQNVTFRCDPISEHNRLYWYRQTLGQGPEFLTYFQNEAQLEKSRLLSDRFSAERPKGSFSTLEIQRTEQGDSAMYLCASSFGDYEQYFGPGTRLTVT.

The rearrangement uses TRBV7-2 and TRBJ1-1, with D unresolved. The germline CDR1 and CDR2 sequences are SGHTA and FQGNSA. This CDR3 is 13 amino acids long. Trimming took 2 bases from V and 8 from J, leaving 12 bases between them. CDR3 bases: TGTGCCAGCAGCTTACCCCCGGGGAGAGAAGCTTTCTTT. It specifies CASSLPPGREAFF.